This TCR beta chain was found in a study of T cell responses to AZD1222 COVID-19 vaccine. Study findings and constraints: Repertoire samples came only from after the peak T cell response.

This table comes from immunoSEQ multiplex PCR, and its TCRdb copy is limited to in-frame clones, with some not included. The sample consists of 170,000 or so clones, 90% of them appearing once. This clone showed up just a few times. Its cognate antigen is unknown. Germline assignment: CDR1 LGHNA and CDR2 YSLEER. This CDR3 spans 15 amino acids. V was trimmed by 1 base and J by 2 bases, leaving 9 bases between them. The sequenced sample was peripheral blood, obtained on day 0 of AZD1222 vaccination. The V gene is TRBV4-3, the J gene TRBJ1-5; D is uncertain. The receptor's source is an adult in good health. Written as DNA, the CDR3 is TGCGCCAGCAGCCAAGGAGGGAGGGGCAATCAGCCCCAGCATTTT. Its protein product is CASSQGGRGNQPQHF.